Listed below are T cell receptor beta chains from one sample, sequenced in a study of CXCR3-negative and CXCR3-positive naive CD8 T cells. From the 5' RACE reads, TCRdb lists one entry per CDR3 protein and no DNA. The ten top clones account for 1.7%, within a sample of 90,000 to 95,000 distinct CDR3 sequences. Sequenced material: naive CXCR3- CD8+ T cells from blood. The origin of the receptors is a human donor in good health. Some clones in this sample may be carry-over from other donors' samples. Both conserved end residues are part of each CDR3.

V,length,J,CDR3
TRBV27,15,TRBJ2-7,CASNLRAGNSYEQYF
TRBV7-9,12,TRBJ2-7,CASSRSGDEQYF
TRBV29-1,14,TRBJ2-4,CSVPGHIAKNIQYF
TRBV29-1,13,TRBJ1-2,CSGGPLGSIGYTF
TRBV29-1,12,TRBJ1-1,CSVDSRATEAFF
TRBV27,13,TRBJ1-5,CASSRADGEPQHF
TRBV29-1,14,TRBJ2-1,CSVWGFGKYNEQFF
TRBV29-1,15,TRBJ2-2,CSVDFGTAYTGELFF
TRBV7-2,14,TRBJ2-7,CASSSGLARYEQYF
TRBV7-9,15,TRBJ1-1,CASSSLQERTTEAFF
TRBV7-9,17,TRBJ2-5,CASSPGWPGTTKETQYF
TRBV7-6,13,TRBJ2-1,CASRSPGYNEQFF
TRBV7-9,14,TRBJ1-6,CASRIEGAVSPLHF
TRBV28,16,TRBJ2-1,CASSFYKGYSYNEQFF
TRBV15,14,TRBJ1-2,CATSRDAAVYGYTF
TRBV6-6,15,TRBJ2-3,CASRPGQVFTDTQYF
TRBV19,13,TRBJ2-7,CASSEGHLYEQYF
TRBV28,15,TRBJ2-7,CASRIAGGPRNEQYF
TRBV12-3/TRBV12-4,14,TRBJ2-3,CASTLTSATDTQYF
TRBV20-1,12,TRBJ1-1,CSATHRVTEAFF
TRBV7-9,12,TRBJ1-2,CASSLEAVGYTF
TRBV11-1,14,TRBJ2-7,CASSTGTGMGEQYF
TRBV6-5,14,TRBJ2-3,CASSSRGGDDTQYF
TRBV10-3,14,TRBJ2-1,CAISSPGDGNEQFF
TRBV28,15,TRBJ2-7,CASSLSGTGLYEQYF
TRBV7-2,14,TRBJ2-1,CASSLGAGLSEQFF
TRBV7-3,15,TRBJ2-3,CASSPAGGNTDTQYF
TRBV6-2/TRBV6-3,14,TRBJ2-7,CASSSGQGPYEQYF
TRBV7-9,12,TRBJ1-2,CASSLYVYGYTF
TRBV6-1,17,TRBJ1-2,CASSEEERTGGSYGYTF
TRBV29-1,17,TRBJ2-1,CSVEGTSGVSSYNEQFF
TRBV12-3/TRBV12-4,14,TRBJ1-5,CASSPGTGKQPQHF
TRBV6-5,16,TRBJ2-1,CASSDSVGGVYNEQFF
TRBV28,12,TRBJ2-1,CAIQSSYNEQFF
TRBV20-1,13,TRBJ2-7,CSARPSSNYEQYF
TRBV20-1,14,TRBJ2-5,CSATTPGRKETQYF
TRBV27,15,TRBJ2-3,CASCSYQGTGDTQYF
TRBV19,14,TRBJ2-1,CASSIDQGPREQFF
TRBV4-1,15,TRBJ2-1,CASSQGPGDYNEQFF
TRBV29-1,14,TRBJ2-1,CSVEPSGSYNEQFF
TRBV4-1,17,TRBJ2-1,CASSQDNSGSSYNEQFF
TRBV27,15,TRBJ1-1,CASINRALEGTEAFF
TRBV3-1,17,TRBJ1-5,CASSHSGTGGSDQPQHF
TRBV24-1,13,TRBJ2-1,CATSVGLSNEQFF
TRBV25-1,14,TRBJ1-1,CASSEFYQNTEAFF
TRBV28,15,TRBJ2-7,CASSLGGGFDYEQYF
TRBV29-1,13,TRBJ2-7,CSVRLAGTYEQYF
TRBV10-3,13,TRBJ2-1,CAIRDLMDDEQFF
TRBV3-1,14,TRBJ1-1,CASSQESGSTEAFF
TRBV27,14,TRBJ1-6,CASSSQGAYSPLHF
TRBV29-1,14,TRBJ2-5,CSVEIRGQQETQYF
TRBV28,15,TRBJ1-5,CASSFSDRGDQPQHF
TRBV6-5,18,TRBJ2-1,CASSYFDSGGSDYNEQFF
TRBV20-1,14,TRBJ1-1,CSARVVGVNTEAFF
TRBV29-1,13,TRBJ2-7,CSVDLQDSYEQYF